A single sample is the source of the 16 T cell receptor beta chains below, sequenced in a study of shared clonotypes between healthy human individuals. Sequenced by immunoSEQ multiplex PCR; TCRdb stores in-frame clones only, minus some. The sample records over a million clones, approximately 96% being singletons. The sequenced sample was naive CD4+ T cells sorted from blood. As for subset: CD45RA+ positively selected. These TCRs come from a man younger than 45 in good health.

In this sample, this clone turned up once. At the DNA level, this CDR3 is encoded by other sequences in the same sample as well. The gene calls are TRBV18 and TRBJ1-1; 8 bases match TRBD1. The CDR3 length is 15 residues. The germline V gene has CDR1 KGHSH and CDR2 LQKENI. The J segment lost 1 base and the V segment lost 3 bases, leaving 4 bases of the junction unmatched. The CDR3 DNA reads TGTGCCAGCTCACCCGGACAGGGCCGGAACACTGAAGCTTTCTTT. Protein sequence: CASSPGQGRNTEAFF.

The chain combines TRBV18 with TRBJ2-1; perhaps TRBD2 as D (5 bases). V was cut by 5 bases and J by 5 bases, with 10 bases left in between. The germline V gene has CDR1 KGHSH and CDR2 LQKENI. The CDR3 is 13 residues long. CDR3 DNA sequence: TGTGCCAGCTCAGGGAGCTCAAACAATGAGCAGTTCTTC. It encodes CASSGSSNNEQFF.

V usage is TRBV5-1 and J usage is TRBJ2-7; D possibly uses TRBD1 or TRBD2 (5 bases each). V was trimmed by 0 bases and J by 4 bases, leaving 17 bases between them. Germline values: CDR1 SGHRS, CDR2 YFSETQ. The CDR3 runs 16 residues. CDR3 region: CASSLVAGDGYYEQYF. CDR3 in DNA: TGCGCCAGCAGCTTGGTTGCCGGGGACGGATATTACGAGCAGTACTTC.

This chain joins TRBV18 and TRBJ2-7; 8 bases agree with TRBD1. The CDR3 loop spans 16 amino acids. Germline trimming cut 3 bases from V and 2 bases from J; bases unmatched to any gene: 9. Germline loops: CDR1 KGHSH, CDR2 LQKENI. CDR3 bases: TGTGCCAGCTCACCTACAGGGGGAAGCTCCCCCTACGAGCAGTACTTC. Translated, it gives CASSPTGGSSPYEQYF.

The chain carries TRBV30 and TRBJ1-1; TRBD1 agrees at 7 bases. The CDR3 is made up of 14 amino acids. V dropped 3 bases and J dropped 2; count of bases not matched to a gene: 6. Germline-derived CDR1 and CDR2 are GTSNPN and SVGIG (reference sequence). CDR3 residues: CAWSLGTDNTEAFF. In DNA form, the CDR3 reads TGTGCCTGGAGCCTCGGGACAGATAACACTGAAGCTTTCTTT.

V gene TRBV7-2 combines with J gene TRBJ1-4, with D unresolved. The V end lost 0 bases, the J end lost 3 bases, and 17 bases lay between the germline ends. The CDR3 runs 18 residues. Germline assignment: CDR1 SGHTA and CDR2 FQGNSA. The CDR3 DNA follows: TGTGCCAGCAGCTTAGCGGGTTCGGATCGTGAAGCTAATGAAAAACTGTTTTTT. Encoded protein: CASSLAGSDREANEKLFF.

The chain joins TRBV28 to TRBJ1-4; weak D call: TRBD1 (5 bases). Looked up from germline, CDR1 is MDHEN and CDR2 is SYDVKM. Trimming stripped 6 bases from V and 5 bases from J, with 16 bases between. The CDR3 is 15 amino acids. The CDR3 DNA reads TGTGCCAGCAGAAGCCCCTTAGGGGCGAATGAAAAACTGTTTTTT. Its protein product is CASRSPLGANEKLFF.

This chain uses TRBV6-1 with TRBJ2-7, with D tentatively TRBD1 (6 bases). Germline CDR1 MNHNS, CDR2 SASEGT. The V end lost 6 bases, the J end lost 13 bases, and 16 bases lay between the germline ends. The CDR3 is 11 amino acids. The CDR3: CASRIGAGEYF. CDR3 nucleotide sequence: TGTGCCAGCAGAATAGGGGCAGGGGAATACTTC.

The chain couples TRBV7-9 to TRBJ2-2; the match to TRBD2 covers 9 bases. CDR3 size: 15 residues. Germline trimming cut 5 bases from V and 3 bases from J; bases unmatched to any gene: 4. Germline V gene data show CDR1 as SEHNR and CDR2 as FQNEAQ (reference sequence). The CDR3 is CASSPTSGYTGELFF. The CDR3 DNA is TGTGCCAGCAGCCCAACTAGCGGGTACACCGGGGAGCTGTTTTTT.

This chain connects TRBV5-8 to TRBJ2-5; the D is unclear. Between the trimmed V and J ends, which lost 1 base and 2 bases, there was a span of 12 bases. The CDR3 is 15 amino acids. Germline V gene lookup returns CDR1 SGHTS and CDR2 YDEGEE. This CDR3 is CASSLLAGLQETQYF. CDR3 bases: TGTGCCAGCAGCTTGTTAGCTGGTCTGCAAGAGACCCAGTACTTC.

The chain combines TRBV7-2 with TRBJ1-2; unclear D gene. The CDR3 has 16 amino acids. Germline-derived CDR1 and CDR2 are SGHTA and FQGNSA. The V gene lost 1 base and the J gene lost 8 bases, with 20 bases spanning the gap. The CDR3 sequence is CASSLVSAADFGGYTF. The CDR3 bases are TGTGCCAGCAGCTTAGTCTCGGCGGCAGATTTCGGGGGCTACACCTTC.

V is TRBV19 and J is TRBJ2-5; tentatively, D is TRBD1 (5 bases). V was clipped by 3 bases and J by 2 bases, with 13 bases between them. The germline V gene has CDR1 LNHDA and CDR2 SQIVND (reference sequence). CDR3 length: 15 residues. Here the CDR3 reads CASSILSGKQETQYF. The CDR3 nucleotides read TGTGCCAGTAGTATTCTTTCAGGGAAACAAGAGACCCAGTACTTC. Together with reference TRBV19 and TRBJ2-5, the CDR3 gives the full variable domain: DGGITQSPKYLFRKEGQNVTLSCEQNLNHDAMYWYRQDPGQGLRLIYYSQIVNDFQKGDIAEGYSVSREKKESFPLTVTSAQKNPTAFYLCASSILSGKQETQYFGPGTRLLVL.

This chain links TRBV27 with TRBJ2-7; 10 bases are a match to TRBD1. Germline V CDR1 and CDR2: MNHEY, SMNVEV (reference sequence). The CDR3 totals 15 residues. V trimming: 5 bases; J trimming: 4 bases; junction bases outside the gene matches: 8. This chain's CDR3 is CASSPRTGGGYEQYF. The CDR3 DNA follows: TGTGCCAGCAGTCCCCGGACAGGGGGGGGTTACGAGCAGTACTTC.

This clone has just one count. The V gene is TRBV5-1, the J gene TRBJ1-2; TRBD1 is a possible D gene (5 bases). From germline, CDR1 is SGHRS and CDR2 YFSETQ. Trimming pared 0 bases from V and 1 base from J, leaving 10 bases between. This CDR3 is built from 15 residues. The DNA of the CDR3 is TGCGCCAGCAGCTTGGACCCGGGGGTTAACTATGGCTACACCTTC. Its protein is CASSLDPGVNYGYTF.

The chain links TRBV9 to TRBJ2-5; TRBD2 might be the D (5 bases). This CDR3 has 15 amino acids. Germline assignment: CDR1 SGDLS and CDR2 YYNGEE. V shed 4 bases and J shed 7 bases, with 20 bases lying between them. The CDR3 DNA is TGTGCCAGCAGCTCTCAGGACTCCGGAGGCGGGACCCAGTACTTC. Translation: CASSSQDSGGGTQYF.

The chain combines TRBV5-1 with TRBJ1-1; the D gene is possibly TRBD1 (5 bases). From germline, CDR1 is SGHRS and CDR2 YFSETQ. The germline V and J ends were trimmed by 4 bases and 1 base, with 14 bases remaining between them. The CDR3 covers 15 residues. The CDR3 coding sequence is TGCGCCAGCAGCCTTAACTGGGGGACGAACACTGAAGCTTTCTTT. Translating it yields CASSLNWGTNTEAFF.